The 10 T cell receptor beta chains in this list originate from one sample, sequenced in a study of blood T cell repertoires in COVID-19 (dated by TCRdb to 2020 to 2022). Library prep was done by the immunoSEQ multiplex PCR assay. This is the immuneACCESS table as TCRdb keeps it, with only in-frame sequences that have V and J called. A part of the clones is gone; compared with another copy, unresolved V genes explain less than half, and the rest is unexplained. The sample records some 200,000 clones, under 85% of which are singletons. Together, the top ten hold over 6% of the sample. Material for sequencing was peripheral blood. These receptor sequences come from a woman older than 75 with COVID-19, enrolled during active disease.

The chain joins TRBV27 to TRBJ2-7; D is undetermined. Germline V gene sequence: CDR1 MNHEY, CDR2 SMNVEV (reference sequence). The CDR3 is made up of 13 amino acids. Trimming took 5 bases from V and 7 from J, leaving 15 bases between them. The CDR3 region has the DNA TGTGCCAGCAGTCCTCAGAGGTACGGGGAGCAGTACTTC. Protein sequence: CASSPQRYGEQYF.

As concerns this clone: At one end, the junction sequence differs from germline, possibly due to a read error. The chain employs TRBV7-7 and TRBJ2-5, with 7 nucleotides matching TRBD1. CDR3 length equals 14 residues. CDR1 SSHAT and CDR2 FNYEAQ come from the germline V gene (reference sequence). The CDR3 DNA sequence: TGTGCTAGCAGCTTAGGGACAGCTCAAGAGACCCAGTACTTC. Protein sequence: CASSLGTAQETQYF.

The table lists this clone with many counts. The V gene is TRBV3-1 (or the pseudogene TRBV3-2), the J gene TRBJ1-5; tentatively, D is TRBD1 (6 bases). The V end was cut by 4 bases, the J end by 0 bases, with 10 bases between. There are 15 residues in the CDR3. Per germline, CDR1 LGHDT and CDR2 YNNKEL (reference sequence). CDR3 DNA: TGTGCCAGCAGCCCAACAGGGAATAGCAATCAGCCCCAGCATTTT. It specifies CASSPTGNSNQPQHF.

J is TRBJ1-2 and V is TRBV21-1; the table calls TRBD1, which could not be checked here. TRBV21-1 is a known pseudogene. The CDR3 consists of 18 residues. CDR3 in amino acids: CASSICRDRVEGNYGYTF. As DNA, the CDR3 is TGTGCCAGCAGCATATGTAGGGACAGGGTCGAGGGCAACTATGGCTACACCTTC.

The genes are TRBV10-1 and TRBJ2-7; possible D gene TRBD1, 6 bases. Trimming removed 6 bases at V and 0 bases at J, with 18 bases between. The CDR3 contains 16 residues. CDR1 and CDR2 (germline): WNHNN, SYGVQD (reference sequence). CDR3 sequence (DNA): TGCGCCAGCAGAGAAACCAGGGGATGGGGCTCCTACGAGCAGTACTTC. Protein: CASRETRGWGSYEQYF.

This clone was recorded only once. The V and J genes are TRBV6-5 and TRBJ1-2; D unclear. V was clipped by 6 bases and J by 8 bases, with 13 bases between them. The CDR3 covers 12 residues. The germline V gene encodes CDR1 MNHEY and CDR2 SVGAGI. The CDR3 loop is CASRKTGGGYTF. DNA for the CDR3: TGTGCCAGCAGGAAGACGGGCGGGGGCTACACCTTC.

The chain recombines TRBV5-4 with TRBJ1-4, with D possibly being TRBD1 (6 bases). The CDR3 totals 14 residues. Between the trimmed V and J ends, which lost 0 bases and 5 bases, there was a span of 8 bases. Looked up from germline, CDR1 is SGHNT and CDR2 is YYREEE (reference sequence). The CDR3 reads CASSLDRANEKLFF. For the CDR3, the DNA is TGTGCCAGCAGCTTGGACAGGGCAAATGAAAAACTGTTTTTT.

The chain has TRBV5-4 and TRBJ2-5; D unclear. This CDR3 has 14 residues. Trimming stripped 2 bases from V and 7 bases from J, with 15 bases between. Looked up from germline, CDR1 is SGHNT and CDR2 is YYREEE (reference sequence). CDR3: CASSLAQPPGTQYF. CDR3 sequence (DNA): TGTGCCAGCAGCTTAGCGCAGCCCCCGGGGACCCAGTACTTC.

The CDR3 region is CASTPHRGYGYTF. CDR3 DNA: TGTGCCAGCACCCCCCACCGAGGTTATGGCTACACCTTC. The chain carries TRBV6-5 and TRBJ1-2; D unclear. Trimming pared 7 bases from V and 5 bases from J, leaving 14 bases between. The CDR3 loop spans 13 amino acids. The germline V gene encodes CDR1 MNHEY and CDR2 SVGAGI.

J is TRBJ2-6 and V is TRBV18, with 9 bases matching TRBD1. CDR1 is KGHSH, CDR2 LQKENI, per germline. V dropped 4 bases and J dropped 0; count of bases not matched to a gene: 10. The CDR3 length is 19 residues. CDR3 region: CASSLLQGALLSGANVLTF. CDR3 coding DNA: TGTGCCAGCTCACTTTTACAGGGGGCCCTTCTCTCTGGGGCCAACGTCCTGACTTTC.